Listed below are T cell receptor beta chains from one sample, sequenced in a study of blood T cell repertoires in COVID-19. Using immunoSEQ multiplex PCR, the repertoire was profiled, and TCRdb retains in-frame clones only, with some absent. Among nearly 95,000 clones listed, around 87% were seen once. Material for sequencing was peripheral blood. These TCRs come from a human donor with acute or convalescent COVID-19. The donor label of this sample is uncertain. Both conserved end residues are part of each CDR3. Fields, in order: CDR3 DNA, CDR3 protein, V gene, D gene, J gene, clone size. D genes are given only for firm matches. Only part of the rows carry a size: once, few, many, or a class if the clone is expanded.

TGTGCCAGCATAAAGGGGACAGGGAACACAGATACGCAGTATTTT	CASIKGTGNTDTQYF	TRBV2	TRBD1	TRBJ2-3	NA
TGTGCCAGCAGCTTAGTAGCATCTAGCACAGATACGCAGTATTTT	CASSLVASSTDTQYF	TRBV7-7	NA	TRBJ2-3	NA
TGTGCCAGCAGCGTAGACAGGGGGGGAAGTTCACCCCTCCACTTT	CASSVDRGGSSPLHF	TRBV9	TRBD1	TRBJ1-6	NA
TGTGCCAGCAGGCTAGGGGGGGGGTTAACAGATACGCAGTATTTT	CASRLGGGLTDTQYF	TRBV6-5	NA	TRBJ2-3	NA
TGCGCCAGCAGCCGCTCAGGGGCCCGGCGAAGTAATCAGCCCCAGCATTTT	CASSRSGARRSNQPQHF	TRBV4-1	NA	TRBJ1-5	NA
TGTGCCAGCAGCCCGCAGGACAGGGGCAATCAGCCCCAGCATTTT	CASSPQDRGNQPQHF	TRBV7-9	TRBD1	TRBJ1-5	few
TGCGCCAGCAGCTTTGAGGGGGCAGGGGGCTACACCTTC	CASSFEGAGGYTF	TRBV5-1	TRBD1	TRBJ1-2	NA
TGTGCCAGCAGCCCACAGGGGGGCGGTAGCAATCAGCCCCAGCATTTT	CASSPQGGGSNQPQHF	TRBV7-8	TRBD1	TRBJ1-5	NA
TGTGCCAGCAGCTCACCTCGGGGGGCGCGGGAGACCCAGTACTTC	CASSSPRGARETQYF	TRBV11-2	NA	TRBJ2-5	NA
TGTGCCAGCAGTGAACGGTTAGCAACTAATGAAAAACTGTTTTTT	CASSERLATNEKLFF	TRBV2	NA	TRBJ1-4	NA
TGTGCCACCAGCAAAGGGGACAGTATGAACAATGAGCAGTTCTTC	CATSKGDSMNNEQFF	TRBV15	TRBD1	TRBJ2-1	NA
TGTGCCAGCAGCCGTACAGATCAACCCGGGGAGCTGTTTTTT	CASSRTDQPGELFF	TRBV3-1/TRBV3-2	NA	TRBJ2-2	NA
TGTGCCTGGGGTGTCGGGGGTTCTCGGGAGCTGTTTTTT	CAWGVGGSRELFF	TRBV30	NA	TRBJ2-2	NA
TGTGCCAGCAGCCTCAGGGGTCTGAAATCTAATTCACCCCTCCACTTT	CASSLRGLKSNSPLHF	TRBV4-2	NA	TRBJ1-6	NA
TGCGCCAGCAGCTTGGAGCCGGATAGCCTATCCACCCTCCACTTT	CASSLEPDSLSTLHF	TRBV5-1	NA	TRBJ1-6	NA
TGTGCCAGCAGTGATTACCCCGGGACATCCACAGATACGCAGTATTTT	CASSDYPGTSTDTQYF	TRBV6-1	NA	TRBJ2-3	NA
TGTGCCAGCAGCATTCTCTACGAGCAGTACTTC	CASSILYEQYF	TRBV11-2	NA	TRBJ2-7	NA
TGTGCCGCCGCCGGCCCCGTCGGGAAATCAGATACGCAGTATTTT	CAAAGPVGKSDTQYF	TRBV10-3	NA	TRBJ2-3	NA
TGCGCCAGCAGCGTCGGGACAGGGATGGAGTATGGCTACACCTTC	CASSVGTGMEYGYTF	TRBV5-1	TRBD1	TRBJ1-2	NA
TGTGCCACCAAACGGTCTTTCGACAGAGCAGGTGGCTACACCTTC	CATKRSFDRAGGYTF	TRBV5-4	NA	TRBJ1-2	NA
TGTGCCAGCAGCCAACGGAGGGAAGAGACCCAGTACTTC	CASSQRREETQYF	TRBV7-2	NA	TRBJ2-5	NA
TGTGCAAGTCGCGCCCACCCGGGACTAGCGGCCTACAATGAGCAGTTCTTC	CASRAHPGLAAYNEQFF	TRBV12-2	NA	TRBJ2-1	NA
TGTGCCACCAGTAAGGGGGCTAGCAATTTCCAAGAGACCCAGTACTTC	CATSKGASNFQETQYF	TRBV24-1	TRBD1	TRBJ2-5	NA
TGTGCCAGTAGTAGTTACGGGGAGAGCACAGATACGCAGTATTTT	CASSSYGESTDTQYF	TRBV19	NA	TRBJ2-3	NA
TGTGCCAGCAGTTACTCAGCGGGTTCTCCTGGCTACACCTTC	CASSYSAGSPGYTF	TRBV6-5	NA	TRBJ1-2	NA
TGTGCCAGTAGTATCTCCAGGGGTAGGGACGAGCAGTACTTC	CASSISRGRDEQYF	TRBV19	NA	TRBJ2-7	NA
TGTGCCAGCAGCGTAGCGGGCTCTGGGGCCAACGTCCTGACTTTC	CASSVAGSGANVLTF	TRBV9	NA	TRBJ2-6	NA
TGTGCCACCAGTGATCCGCGGGGGGAAGCTTTCTTT	CATSDPRGEAFF	TRBV24-1	NA	TRBJ1-1	few
TGTGCCATTTCCGTTACTAGCGGGGGGCCAAATGAGCAGTTCTTC	CAISVTSGGPNEQFF	TRBV6-6	TRBD2	TRBJ2-1	NA
TGCGCCAGCAGCACCGGACAGACCAACACTGAAGCTTTCTTT	CASSTGQTNTEAFF	TRBV4-1	NA	TRBJ1-1	NA
TGTGCCAGCAGCGCCCAGGGGTTTACAGATACGCAGTATTTT	CASSAQGFTDTQYF	TRBV9	NA	TRBJ2-3	NA
TGTGCCAGCTCACCAATTCCGACACGGGGGAGGACTGAAGCTTTCTTT	CASSPIPTRGRTEAFF	TRBV18	NA	TRBJ1-1	NA
TGTGCCAGCATGCTAGACCCCCTCTACGAGCAGTACTTC	CASMLDPLYEQYF	TRBV2	NA	TRBJ2-7	NA
TGTGCCATCAGTGAGGCCAGGTTTAGCTACGAGCAGTACTTC	CAISEARFSYEQYF	TRBV10-3	NA	TRBJ2-7	NA
TGTGCCAGCAGTTTCGGCGGCTACGAGCAGTACTTC	CASSFGGYEQYF	TRBV12-3/TRBV12-4	NA	TRBJ2-7	NA
TGTGCCAGCAGCTTGATGCAGGGGGCGCGGGGCAATCAGCCCCAGCATTTT	CASSLMQGARGNQPQHF	TRBV5-8	TRBD1	TRBJ1-5	NA
TGCGCCAGCAGCTTGGCGGGGGGGGGACAGCACTCACCCCTCCACTTT	CASSLAGGGQHSPLHF	TRBV5-1	TRBD1	TRBJ1-6	NA
TGTGCCATCAGTGGGCAGGGGGACAATCAGCCCCAGCATTTT	CAISGQGDNQPQHF	TRBV10-3	TRBD1	TRBJ1-5	NA
TGCAGTGCCTGGGGTCGAGGGGGCTACACCTTC	CSAWGRGGYTF	TRBV20-1	NA	TRBJ1-2	NA
TGTGCCAGCACCAGGGACAGGGGCTACGAGCAGTACTTC	CASTRDRGYEQYF	TRBV6-5	TRBD1	TRBJ2-7	NA
TGTGCCAGCAGCCCCCGGAACTATGGCTACACCTTC	CASSPRNYGYTF	TRBV3-1/TRBV3-2	NA	TRBJ1-2	NA
TGTGCCAGCACCGGGACAGGGGTGAACATTCAGTACTTC	CASTGTGVNIQYF	TRBV25-1	TRBD1	TRBJ2-4	NA
TGCGCCAGCAGTGCGATCGGGGGGCCAATGTTCTTC	CASSAIGGPMFF	TRBV10-1	NA	TRBJ2-1	NA
TGTGCCAGCAGCTTGGGCAGGGCGAAACTGTTTTTT	CASSLGRAKLFF	TRBV5-8	NA	TRBJ1-4	few
TGTGCCAGCAGCTTAAGGTCTAACAATGAGCAGTTCTTC	CASSLRSNNEQFF	TRBV7-3	NA	TRBJ2-1	NA
TGTGCCACCAGTGATTTGCCCTCGACAGGGGGCTTCGCAGATACGCAGTATTTT	CATSDLPSTGGFADTQYF	TRBV24-1	TRBD1	TRBJ2-3	few
TGTGCCAGCGTCCCCCCGACTCGGGGCTATGGCTACACCTTC	CASVPPTRGYGYTF	TRBV28	NA	TRBJ1-2	NA
TGTGCTAGTGGTTTGGTACTCGGGGGGGCCCAAGAGACCCAGTACTTC	CASGLVLGGAQETQYF	TRBV12-5	TRBD2	TRBJ2-5	NA
TGCGCCAGCAGCTTGGGATTGGACAGGTTCTACGAGCAGTACTTC	CASSLGLDRFYEQYF	TRBV5-1	TRBD1	TRBJ2-7	NA
TGTGCCAGCAGGGGGACAGGGCCCTATAATTCACCCCTCCACTTT	CASRGTGPYNSPLHF	TRBV28	TRBD1	TRBJ1-6	NA
TGTGCCAGCAGCCCCTCCCCCGGGGATGAGCAGTTCTTC	CASSPSPGDEQFF	TRBV7-3	NA	TRBJ2-1	NA
TGTGCCAGCAGCTGGGACAACGGAAACACCATATATTTT	CASSWDNGNTIYF	TRBV9	NA	TRBJ1-3	NA
TGTGCCAGTAGTACCTCACGGACAGGGGGGACTAGCGGGGGCACAGATACGCAGTATTTT	CASSTSRTGGTSGGTDTQYF	TRBV19	TRBD2	TRBJ2-3	NA
TGTGCCATCAGCTCAGGGGACAGGGGAGGAGAAAAACTGTTTTTT	CAISSGDRGGEKLFF	TRBV10-3	TRBD1	TRBJ1-4	NA
TGTGCCACCGGACAGGGACGGGAGCAGTACTTC	CATGQGREQYF	TRBV24-1	TRBD1	TRBJ2-7	NA
TGCGCCAGCAGCCAACGACAGGCTCAAGAGACCCAGTACTTC	CASSQRQAQETQYF	TRBV4-1	NA	TRBJ2-5	NA
TGCGCCAGCAGTGAGTCACCGGGACAGGGAAATCAGCCCCAGCATTTT	CASSESPGQGNQPQHF	TRBV10-1	TRBD1	TRBJ1-5	NA
TGTGCCAGCAGAAGACCGGGACAGTTGATGGCCCAGTACTTC	CASRRPGQLMAQYF	TRBV6-5	TRBD1	TRBJ2-5	once
TGCGCCAGCAGCTTGGGGACTAACCAAGAGACCCAGTACTTC	CASSLGTNQETQYF	TRBV5-1	NA	TRBJ2-5	NA
TGCGCCAGCAGCCTCCTCGGTCCAACTCTGGTCAATGAGCAGTTCTTC	CASSLLGPTLVNEQFF	TRBV4-1	NA	TRBJ2-1	NA